This T cell receptor beta chain was recorded in a study of shared clonotypes between healthy human individuals. With 5 bases removed from V and 1 base from J, the gap between germline ends came to 12 bases. Germline V lookup: CDR1 SGHTA, CDR2 FQGNSA. CDR3 length: 14 amino acids. CD8 cells classed as naive were CD45RO-negative and positively selected for CCR7, excluding terminally differentiated effector memory CD45RA+ cells. About this clone: This same CDR3 is encoded by further DNA sequences in the sample.

TCRdb's copy holds only in-frame clones and misses some; the assay was immunoSEQ multiplex PCR. The sample lists some 2 million clones; about 94% were seen once. This TCR was recovered from a man between 18 and 35 years old in good health. The chain employs TRBV7-2 and TRBJ2-7, with D perhaps assigned TRBD1 or TRBD2 (5 bases each). The material sequenced was naive CD8+ T cells sorted from blood. The CDR3 here is CASSQPGLSYEQYF. In DNA, the CDR3 is TGTGCCAGCAGCCAACCGGGGCTTTCCTACGAGCAGTACTTC.